The text below deals with one T cell receptor (beta chain). Clones were read by immunoSEQ multiplex PCR, and TCRdb kept only the in-frame ones, dropping some. Of about 190,000 clones in the sample, roughly 78% were seen once. The data stem from a study of blood T cell repertoires in COVID-19. The CDR3 spans 15 residues. The V and J ends lost 5 bases and 1 base, in that order; junction bases with no gene match: 4. The germline CDR1 and CDR2 sequences are SEHNR and FQNEAQ (reference sequence). The specimen was peripheral blood. This chain uses TRBV7-9 with TRBJ2-4; 8 bases align to TRBD1. The receptor was derived from a woman of 80 years or more with active or convalescent COVID-19. The CDR3 region has the DNA TGTGCCAGCAGCCAGGGACAGGTCGCCAAAAACATTCAGTACTTC. This translates into CASSQGQVAKNIQYF. The entire variable domain, with the rest obtained from reference TRBV7-9 and TRBJ2-4, is as follows: DTGVSQNPRHKITKRGQNVTFRCDPISEHNRLYWYRQTLGQGPEFLTYFQNEAQLEKSRLLSDRFSAERPKGSFSTLEIQRTEQGDSAMYLCASSQGQVAKNIQYFGAGTRLSVL.